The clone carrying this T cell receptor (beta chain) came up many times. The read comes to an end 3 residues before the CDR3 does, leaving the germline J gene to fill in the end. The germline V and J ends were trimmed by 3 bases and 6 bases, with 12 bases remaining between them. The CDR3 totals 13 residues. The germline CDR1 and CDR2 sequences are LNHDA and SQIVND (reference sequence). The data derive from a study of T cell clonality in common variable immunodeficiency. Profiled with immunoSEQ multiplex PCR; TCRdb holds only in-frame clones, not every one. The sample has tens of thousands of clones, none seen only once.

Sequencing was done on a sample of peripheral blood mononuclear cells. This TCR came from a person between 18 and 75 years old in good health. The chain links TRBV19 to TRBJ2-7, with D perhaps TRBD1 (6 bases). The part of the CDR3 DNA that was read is TGTGCCAGTAGTATTGGACAGAGACGCGAG. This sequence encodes CASSIGQRRE. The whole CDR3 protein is CASSIGQRREQYF.